Many counts were recorded for the clone carrying this T cell receptor (beta chain). The source of the sample is a study of blood T cell repertoires in COVID-19. For the study at large: Samples taken during acute and convalescent COVID-19 were collected in the United States, Italy and Spain.

Germline V gives CDR1 MNHEY, CDR2 SVGEGT. After removal of 6 bases from V and 0 bases from J, the junction contained 4 bases not matched to a gene. The CDR3 consists of 16 residues. Recruited during active infection, patients (from Seattle) were subsequently followed longitudinally. Original data processing: Estimation of nucleated cell counts relied on the amplification of reference gene primers. Profiling relied on immunoSEQ multiplex PCR, and the TCRdb table lists in-frame clones only, not all of them. V, J and clone size derive from that table, while D and trimming were established from the DNA sequence. The data contain hundreds of thousands of clones, 75% to 85% of them singletons.

Sequencing was performed on peripheral blood. The receptor comes from a woman at least 80 years old with COVID-19, enrolled during active disease. The chain is built from TRBV6-2 or TRBV6-3 and TRBJ2-4; 11 bases align to TRBD1. As DNA, the CDR3 is TGTGCCAGCAGCCGGGGACAGGGGGTAGCCAAAAACATTCAGTACTTC. This encodes CASSRGQGVAKNIQYF.